This TCR beta chain comes out of a study of blood T cell repertoires in COVID-19. Overall study: The United States, Italy and Spain supplied acute and convalescent COVID-19 samples.

Repertoires were generated with immunoSEQ multiplex PCR, while TCRdb's copy carries only in-frame clones and drops some. This repertoire shows about 40,000 clones, about nine tenths found once; its top ten account for roughly 21%. This clone was found once. Germline V CDR1 and CDR2: SGHRS, YFSETQ. CDR3 size: 15 residues. Trimming took 3 bases from V and 2 from J, leaving 13 bases between them. The chain is built from TRBV5-1 and TRBJ2-3; D is unclear. The clonotype originates from a man in his forties or fifties with active COVID-19. Material: peripheral blood. CDR3 in amino acids: CASSSNQVFTDTQYF. DNA for the CDR3: TGCGCCAGCAGCTCAAACCAGGTTTTCACAGATACGCAGTATTTT.